This TCR beta chain was documented in a study of cytomegalovirus exposure and HLA in healthy donors. The PCR employed 60 Vbeta primers together with 13 Jbeta primers. The table came from immunoSEQ multiplex PCR; TCRdb's copy has only in-frame clones and leaves some out. The table has about 130,000 clones, 83% seen once. V shed 5 bases and J shed 4 bases, with 9 bases lying between them. The CDR3 runs to 12 residues. CDR1 and CDR2 (germline): SGHVS, FQNEAQ. The sequencing input was PBMCs. The J gene is TRBJ2-7, the V gene TRBV7-8, with D perhaps matching TRBD1 (6 bases). The sequence came from a man aged 35 to 55 in good health and CMV-seronegative. The CDR3 coding sequence is TGTGCCAGCAGCGCACAGGGTTACGAGCAGTACTTC. This gives the protein CASSAQGYEQYF.